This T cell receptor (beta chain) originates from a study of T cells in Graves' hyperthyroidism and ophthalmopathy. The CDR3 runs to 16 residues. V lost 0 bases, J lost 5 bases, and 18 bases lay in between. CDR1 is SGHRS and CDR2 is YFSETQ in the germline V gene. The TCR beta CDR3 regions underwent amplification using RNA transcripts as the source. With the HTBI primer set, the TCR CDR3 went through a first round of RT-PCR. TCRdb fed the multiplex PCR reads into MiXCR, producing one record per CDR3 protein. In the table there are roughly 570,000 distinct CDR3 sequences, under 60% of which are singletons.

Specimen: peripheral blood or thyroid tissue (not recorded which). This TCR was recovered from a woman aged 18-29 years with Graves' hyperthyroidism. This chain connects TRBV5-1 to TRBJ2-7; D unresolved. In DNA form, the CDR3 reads TGCGCCAGCAGCTTGGATACCGCTACCCTCCGGCACGAGCAGTACTTC. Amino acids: CASSLDTATLRHEQYF.